Listed here are 5 T cell receptor beta chains from one sample, sequenced in a study of blood T cell repertoires in COVID-19. Libraries were prepared by immunoSEQ multiplex PCR; TCRdb keeps only in-frame clonotypes and omits some of them. The table has some 400,000 clones, around 84% seen once. The material sequenced was peripheral blood. Every receptor here comes from a human donor in a cohort sampled during active COVID-19.

This clone was observed many times. The chain recombines TRBV6-1 with TRBJ2-7; 12 bases are shared with TRBD2. The CDR3 is made up of 14 amino acids. V lost 2 bases, J lost 4 bases, and 0 bases stayed unmatched. The germline V gene has CDR1 MNHNS and CDR2 SASEGT. CDR3 nucleotides: TGTGCCAGCAGTGAACTAGCGGGAGGGTACGAGCAGTACTTC. Translating gives CASSELAGGYEQYF.

V and J are TRBV7-3 and TRBJ2-2; D is perhaps TRBD2 (6 bases). With 2 bases removed from V and 5 bases from J, the gap between germline ends came to 15 bases. Germline-derived CDR1 and CDR2 are SGHTA and FQGTGA. This CDR3 spans 16 amino acids. CDR3 DNA: TGTGCCAGCAGCTTACCAGCAGGAGGAGGGACCGGGGAGCTGTTTTTT. This sequence encodes CASSLPAGGGTGELFF.

The chain couples TRBV5-4 to TRBJ1-2, with a tentative D call TRBD1 (6 bases). CDR3 length: 15 residues. CDR1 and CDR2 (germline): SGHNT, YYREEE (reference sequence). Trimming took off 4 bases at V and 2 bases at J, with 15 bases between the two ends. In DNA form, the CDR3 reads TGTGCCAGCAGCCCCTATGGGGGGGCCAACTATGGCTACACCTTC. Protein: CASSPYGGANYGYTF. Supplemented by reference TRBV5-4 and TRBJ1-2, the full variable domain reads ETGVTQSPTHLIKTRGQQVTLRCSSQSGHNTVSWYQQALGQGPQFIFQYYREEENGRGNFPPRFSGLQFPNYSSELNVNALELDDSALYLCASSPYGGANYGYTFGSGTRLTVV.

The chain is built from TRBV7-9 and TRBJ2-5; 8 bases match TRBD2. The V gene's germline CDR1 is SEHNR and CDR2 FQNEAQ (reference sequence). V lost 1 base to trimming and J lost 4 bases; unmatched junction nucleotides: 5. This CDR3 is 15 amino acids long. The CDR3: CASSLEAGVLETQYF. CDR3 nucleotides: TGTGCCAGCAGCTTAGAAGCGGGAGTTTTAGAGACCCAGTACTTC.

The V call is TRBV5-1, the J call TRBJ1-2, with D perhaps matching TRBD1 (5 bases). Germline V gives CDR1 SGHRS, CDR2 YFSETQ. V was pared by 3 bases and J by 2 bases, with 17 bases between. The CDR3 sequence is 16 residues long. The DNA of the CDR3 is TGCGCCAGCAGCTCGCTACTCAGGGATGTCAACTATGGCTACACCTTC. Translating gives CASSSLLRDVNYGYTF.